The text below deals with one TCR beta chain. CDR1 is ENHRY and CDR2 is SYGVKD in the germline V gene. The CDR3 length is 12 residues. Trimming removed 3 bases from V and 2 bases from J, with 1 base in between. The sample belongs to a study of T cell responses to AZD1222 COVID-19 vaccine. Assay: immunoSEQ multiplex PCR; the TCRdb copy retains only in-frame clones and omits some. The sample carries 130,000 to 150,000 clones, about 82% recorded once. Sequencing used peripheral blood, obtained 28 days after the second AZD1222 dose. The chain combines TRBV10-3 with TRBJ2-2; no definite D call. This TCR was sampled from an adult who received the AZD1222 COVID-19 vaccine. The CDR3 bases are TGTGCCATCAGTGATAACACCGGGGAGCTGTTTTTT. As protein: CAISDNTGELFF.